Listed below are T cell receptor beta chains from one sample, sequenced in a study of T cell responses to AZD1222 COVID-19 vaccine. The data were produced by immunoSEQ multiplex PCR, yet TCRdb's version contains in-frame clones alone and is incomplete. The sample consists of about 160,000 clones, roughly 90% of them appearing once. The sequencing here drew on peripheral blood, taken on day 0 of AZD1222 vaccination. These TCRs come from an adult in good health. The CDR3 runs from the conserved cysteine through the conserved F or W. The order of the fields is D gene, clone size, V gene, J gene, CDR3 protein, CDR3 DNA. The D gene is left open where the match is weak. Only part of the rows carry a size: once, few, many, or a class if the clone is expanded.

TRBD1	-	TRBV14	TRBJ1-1	CASSQQRWGQGAVGTEAFF	TGTGCCAGCAGCCAACAGCGGTGGGGACAGGGGGCTGTAGGTACTGAAGCTTTCTTT
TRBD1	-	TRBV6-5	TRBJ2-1	CASITGTGGRDEQFF	TGTGCCAGCATTACCGGGACAGGGGGTCGTGATGAGCAGTTCTTC
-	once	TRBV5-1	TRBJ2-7	CASRRGAGTYEQYF	TGCGCCAGCAGACGGGGAGCGGGGACATACGAGCAGTACTTC
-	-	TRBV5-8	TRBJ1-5	CASSFEEMRSLPQHF	TGTGCCAGCAGCTTCGAGGAGATGAGGAGCCTGCCCCAGCATTTT
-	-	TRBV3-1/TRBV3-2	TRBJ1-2	CASSFRTGQDGYTF	TGTGCCAGCAGCTTTAGAACAGGGCAGGATGGCTACACCTTC
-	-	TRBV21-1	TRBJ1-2	CASMPVRLNYGYTF	TGTGCCAGCATGCCGGTACGCCTTAACTATGGCTACACCTTC
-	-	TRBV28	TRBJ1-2	CASSQPIGSGYTF	TGTGCCAGCAGTCAACCCATCGGAAGTGGCTACACCTTC
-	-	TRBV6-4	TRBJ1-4	CASSGGLGEKLFF	TGTGCCAGCAGCGGGGGCTTAGGTGAAAAACTGTTTTTT
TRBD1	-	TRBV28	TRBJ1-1	CASSEVGQGSSIAEAFF	TGTGCCAGCAGTGAAGTGGGACAGGGAAGTAGTATAGCTGAAGCTTTCTTT
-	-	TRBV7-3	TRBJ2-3	CASSLSGSSTDTQYF	TGTGCCAGCAGCTTAAGCGGGTCTAGCACAGATACGCAGTATTTT
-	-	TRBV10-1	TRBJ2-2	CASKSTGNTGELFF	TGCGCCAGCAAGTCAACTGGGAACACCGGGGAGCTGTTTTTT
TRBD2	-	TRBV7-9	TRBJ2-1	CASSWGVAGVRSSDEQFF	TGTGCCAGCAGCTGGGGGGTAGCGGGAGTAAGAAGCTCCGATGAGCAGTTCTTC
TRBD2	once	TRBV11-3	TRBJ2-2	CASSLGGTSGGELFF	TGTGCCAGCAGCTTAGGCGGCACTAGCGGCGGGGAGCTGTTTTTT
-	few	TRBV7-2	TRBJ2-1	CASSSTPIPAMEQFF	TGTGCCAGCAGCTCGACCCCTATTCCGGCCATGGAGCAGTTCTTC
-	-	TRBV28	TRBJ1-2	CASRRESRYGYTF	TGTGCCAGCAGGAGAGAGAGCCGCTATGGCTACACCTTC
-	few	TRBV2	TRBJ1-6	CASTSPRAAYSYNSPLHF	TGTGCCAGCACTTCTCCGAGGGCAGCCTACTCCTATAATTCACCCCTCCACTTT
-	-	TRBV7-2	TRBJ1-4	CASSLRVYDEKLFF	TGTGCCAGCAGCTTAAGAGTATACGATGAAAAACTGTTTTTT
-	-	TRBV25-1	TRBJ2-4	CASSEDIGAGQNIQYF	TGTGCCAGCAGTGAAGATATCGGGGCAGGGCAAAACATTCAGTACTTC
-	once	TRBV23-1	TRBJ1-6	CASSQSRRAICSPLHF	TGCGCCAGCAGTCAATCCAGGAGGGCAATTTGTTCACCCCTCCACTTT
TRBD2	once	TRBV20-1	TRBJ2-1	CSASPWTSGYNEQFF	TGCAGTGCTAGTCCTTGGACTAGCGGGTACAATGAGCAGTTCTTC
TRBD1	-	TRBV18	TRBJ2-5	CASSLDRDRGSWTQYF	TGTGCCAGCTCACTAGACCGGGACAGGGGGTCCTGGACCCAGTACTTC
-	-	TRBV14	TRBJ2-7	CASSPRGSRGFEQYF	TGTGCCAGCAGTCCGAGGGGTTCCAGGGGCTTTGAGCAGTACTTC
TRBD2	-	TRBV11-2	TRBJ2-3	CASSLTRGTSVHTDTQYF	TGTGCCAGCAGCTTAACTCGGGGGACTAGCGTTCACACAGATACGCAGTATTTT
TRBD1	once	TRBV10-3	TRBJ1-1	CAISSGQGVFAEAFF	TGTGCCATCTCTTCTGGACAGGGGGTATTCGCTGAAGCTTTCTTT
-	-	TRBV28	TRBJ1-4	CASAGGVREKLFF	TGTGCCAGCGCGGGGGGGGTTAGGGAAAAACTGTTTTTT
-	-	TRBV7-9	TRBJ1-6	CASSVPGYDSPLHF	TGTGCCAGCAGCGTTCCGGGATATGATTCACCCCTCCACTTT
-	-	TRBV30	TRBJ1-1	CAWSRFPEAFF	TGTGCCTGGAGTCGATTCCCTGAAGCTTTCTTT
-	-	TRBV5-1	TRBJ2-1	CASSPYPYNEQFF	TGCGCCAGCAGCCCCTACCCCTACAATGAGCAGTTCTTC
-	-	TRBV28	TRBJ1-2	CASTATGYGYTF	TGTGCCAGCACCGCAACAGGCTATGGCTACACCTTC
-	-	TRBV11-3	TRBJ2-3	CASSPQGRTDTQYF	TGTGCCAGCAGCCCACAGGGTAGGACAGATACGCAGTATTTT
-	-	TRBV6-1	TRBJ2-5	CASSEAGPPGQETQYF	TGTGCCAGCAGTGAAGCGGGGCCCCCCGGACAAGAGACCCAGTACTTC
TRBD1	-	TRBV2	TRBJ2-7	CASRKGQAYYEQYF	TGTGCCAGCAGAAAGGGACAGGCTTACTACGAGCAGTACTTC